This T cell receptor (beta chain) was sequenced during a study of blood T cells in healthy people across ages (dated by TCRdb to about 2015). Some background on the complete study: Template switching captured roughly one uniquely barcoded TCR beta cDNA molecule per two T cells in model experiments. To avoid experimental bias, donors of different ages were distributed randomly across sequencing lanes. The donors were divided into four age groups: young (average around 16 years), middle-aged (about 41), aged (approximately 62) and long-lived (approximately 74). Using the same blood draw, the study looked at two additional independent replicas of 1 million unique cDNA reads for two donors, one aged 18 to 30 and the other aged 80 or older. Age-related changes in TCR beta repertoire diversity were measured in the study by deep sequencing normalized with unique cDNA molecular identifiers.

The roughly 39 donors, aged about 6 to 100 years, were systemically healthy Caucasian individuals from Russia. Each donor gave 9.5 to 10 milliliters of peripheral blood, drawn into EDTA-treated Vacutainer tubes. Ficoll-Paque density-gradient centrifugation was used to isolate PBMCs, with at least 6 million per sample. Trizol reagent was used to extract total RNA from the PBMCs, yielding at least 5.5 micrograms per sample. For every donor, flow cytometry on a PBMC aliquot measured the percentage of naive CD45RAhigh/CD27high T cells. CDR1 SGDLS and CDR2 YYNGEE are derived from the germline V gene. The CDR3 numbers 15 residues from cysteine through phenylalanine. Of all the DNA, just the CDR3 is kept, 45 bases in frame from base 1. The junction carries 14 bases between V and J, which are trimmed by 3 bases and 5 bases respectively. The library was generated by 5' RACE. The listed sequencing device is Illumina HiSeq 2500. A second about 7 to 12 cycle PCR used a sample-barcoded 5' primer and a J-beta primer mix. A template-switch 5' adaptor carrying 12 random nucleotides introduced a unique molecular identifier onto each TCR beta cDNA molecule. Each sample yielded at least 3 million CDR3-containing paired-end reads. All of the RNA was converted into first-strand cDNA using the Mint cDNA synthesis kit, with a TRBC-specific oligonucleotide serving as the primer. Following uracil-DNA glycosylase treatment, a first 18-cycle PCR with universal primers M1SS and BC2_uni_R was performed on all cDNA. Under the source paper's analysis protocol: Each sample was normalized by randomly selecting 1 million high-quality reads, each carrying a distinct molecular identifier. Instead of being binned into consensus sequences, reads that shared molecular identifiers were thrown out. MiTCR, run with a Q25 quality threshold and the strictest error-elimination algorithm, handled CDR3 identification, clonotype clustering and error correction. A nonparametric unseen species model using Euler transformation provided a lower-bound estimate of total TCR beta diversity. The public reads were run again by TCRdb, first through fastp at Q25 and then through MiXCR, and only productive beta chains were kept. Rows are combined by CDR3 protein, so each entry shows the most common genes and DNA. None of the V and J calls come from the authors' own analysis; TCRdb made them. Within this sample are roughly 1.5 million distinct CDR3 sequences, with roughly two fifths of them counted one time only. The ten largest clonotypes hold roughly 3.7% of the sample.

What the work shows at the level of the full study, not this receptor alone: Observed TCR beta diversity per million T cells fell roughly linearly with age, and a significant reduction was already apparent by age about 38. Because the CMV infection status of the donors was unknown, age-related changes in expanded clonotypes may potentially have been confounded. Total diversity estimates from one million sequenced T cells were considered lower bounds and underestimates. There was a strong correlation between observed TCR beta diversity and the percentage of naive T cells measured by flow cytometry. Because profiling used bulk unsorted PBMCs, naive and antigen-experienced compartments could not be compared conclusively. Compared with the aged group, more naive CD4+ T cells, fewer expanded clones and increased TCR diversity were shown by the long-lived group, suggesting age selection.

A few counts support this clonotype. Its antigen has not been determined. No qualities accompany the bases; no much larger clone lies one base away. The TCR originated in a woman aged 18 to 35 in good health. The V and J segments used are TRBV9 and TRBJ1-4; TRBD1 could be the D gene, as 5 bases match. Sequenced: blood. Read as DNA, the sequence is TGTGCCAGCAGCGCCGGGACCGGGATGAATGAAAAACTGTTTTTT. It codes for CASSAGTGMNEKLFF.